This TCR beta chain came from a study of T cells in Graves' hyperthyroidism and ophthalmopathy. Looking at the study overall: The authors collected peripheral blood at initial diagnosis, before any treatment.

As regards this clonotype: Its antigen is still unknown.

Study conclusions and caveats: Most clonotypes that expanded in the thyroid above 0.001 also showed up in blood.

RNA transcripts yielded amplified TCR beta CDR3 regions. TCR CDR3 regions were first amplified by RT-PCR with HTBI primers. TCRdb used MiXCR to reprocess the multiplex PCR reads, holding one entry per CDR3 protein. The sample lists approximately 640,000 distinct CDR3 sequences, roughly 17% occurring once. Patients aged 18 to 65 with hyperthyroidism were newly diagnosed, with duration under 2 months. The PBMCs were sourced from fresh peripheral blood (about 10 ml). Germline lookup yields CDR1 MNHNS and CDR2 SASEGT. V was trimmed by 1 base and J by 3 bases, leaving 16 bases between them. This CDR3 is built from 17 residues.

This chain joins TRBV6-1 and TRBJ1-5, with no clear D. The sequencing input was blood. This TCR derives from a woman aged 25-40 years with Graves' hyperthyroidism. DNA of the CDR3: TGTGCCAGCAGTGAAGACGAGAGAGACCTACCCAATCAGCCCCAGCATTTT. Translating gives CASSEDERDLPNQPQHF.